What follows is one TCR beta chain and its context. The CDR3 has 15 residues. Germline lookup yields CDR1 SGHNT and CDR2 YYREEE (reference sequence). With 1 base removed from V and 10 bases from J, the gap between germline ends came to 18 bases. The table came from immunoSEQ multiplex PCR; TCRdb's copy has only in-frame clones and leaves some out. The sample lists hundreds of thousands of clones; 65% to 90% were seen once. The sample comes from a study of blood T cell repertoires in COVID-19. The TCR comes from a man between 45 and 60 years old with active or convalescent COVID-19. The chain recombines TRBV5-4 with TRBJ2-1; TRBD1 might be the D (5 bases). Sequences were obtained from peripheral blood. Here the CDR3 reads CASSLNSFVQGEQFF. In DNA form, the CDR3 reads TGTGCCAGCAGCTTGAATTCTTTCGTCCAGGGAGAGCAGTTCTTC.